What follows is one T cell receptor (beta chain) and its context. Across fewer than 25 US areas, participants ranged in age from 18 to 89 years. This sample is drawn from a study of blood T cell repertoires in COVID-19. Overall study: PBMCs, B-cell-depleted T cells, or T cells provided the cDNA or gDNA that made up the material.

The germline gives CDR1 MDHEN, CDR2 SYDVKM. V lost 3 bases, J lost 8 bases, and 13 bases lay in between. This CDR3 comprises 14 residues. Assay: immunoSEQ multiplex PCR; the TCRdb copy retains only in-frame clones and omits some. The sample shows 250,000 or so clones, approximately 90% of them seen only once. This chain uses TRBV28 with TRBJ1-4; D possibly corresponds to TRBD1 (6 bases). The TCR was taken from a woman aged 25-40 years with acute COVID-19. The sequenced sample consisted of PBMCs or T cells enriched from blood (not recorded which). The CDR3 spells CASSFEGVGEKLFF. The CDR3 DNA reads as TGTGCCAGCAGTTTCGAGGGGGTGGGGGAAAAACTGTTTTTT.